The 3 T cell receptor beta chains below come from one sample, sequenced in a study of T cell clonality in common variable immunodeficiency (dated by TCRdb to 2013 to 2016). Receptor libraries were prepared by the immunoSEQ multiplex PCR assay. The source is immuneACCESS, and TCRdb retained only in-frame sequences with V and J called. Part of the clones is not carried over; for the studies checked, unresolved V genes explain less than half of this, and the remainder is unexplained. This sample contains about 52,000 clones, none of which is a singleton. Together, the top ten hold 2% to 2.5% of the sample. Material for sequencing was peripheral blood mononuclear cells. The receptors stem from a person between 18 and 75 years old in good health.

Within the sample, this clone is medium-sized. The read stops 3 residues short of the end of the CDR3; the missing end is completed from the germline J gene. This sequence joins TRBV10-3 and TRBJ2-4; maybe TRBD2 (6 bases). Germline CDR1 is ENHRY and CDR2 is SYGVKD. The CDR3 runs to 15 residues. Deletions cut 8 bases from V and 0 bases from J, with 14 bases between. The CDR3 sequence is CAIQPGTAAKNIQYF. CDR3 DNA, as far as it was read: TGTGCCATCCAACCCGGGACTGCAGCCAAAAACATT.

This clone has just a few counts. The CDR3 end lies 3 residues beyond the end of the read and is filled in from the germline J gene. The genes are TRBV19 and TRBJ2-7; 9 bases agree with TRBD1. The V gene end was trimmed by 0 bases and the J gene end by 6 bases; junction bases not matched to a gene: 9. CDR3 length: 16 residues. Per germline, CDR1 LNHDA and CDR2 SQIVND (reference sequence). The CDR3: CASSIDSGTGSAEQYF. CDR3 bases read: TGTGCCAGTAGTATAGATTCGGGGACAGGGTCGGCCGAG.

This clone has at least ten counts. The read gets to within 3 residues of the CDR3 end, and the germline J gene fills in the rest. This chain connects TRBV12-3 or TRBV12-4 to TRBJ2-5, with 8 nucleotides matching TRBD2. This CDR3 is built from 17 residues. V shed 4 bases, J shed 0 bases, and the junction held 10 bases outside the gene matches. CDR3 region: CASSSTLAELYQETQYF. The covered CDR3 bases are TGTGCCAGCAGTTCAACACTAGCGGAGCTGTACCAAGAGACC.